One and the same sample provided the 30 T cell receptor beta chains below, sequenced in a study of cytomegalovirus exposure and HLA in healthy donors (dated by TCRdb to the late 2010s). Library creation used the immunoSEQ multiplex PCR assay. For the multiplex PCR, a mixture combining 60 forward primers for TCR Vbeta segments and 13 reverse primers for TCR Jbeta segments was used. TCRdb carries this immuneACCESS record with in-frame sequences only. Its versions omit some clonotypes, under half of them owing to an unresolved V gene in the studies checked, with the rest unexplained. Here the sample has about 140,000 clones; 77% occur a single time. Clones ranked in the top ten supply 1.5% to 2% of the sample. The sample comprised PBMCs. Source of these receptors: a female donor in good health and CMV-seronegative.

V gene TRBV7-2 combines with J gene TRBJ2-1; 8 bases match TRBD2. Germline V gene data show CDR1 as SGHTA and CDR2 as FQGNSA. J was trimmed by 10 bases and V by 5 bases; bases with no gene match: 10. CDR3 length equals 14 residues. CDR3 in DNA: TGTGCCAGCAGCCGTTTCGGGGCGGGAGGAGAGCAGTTCTTC. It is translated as CASSRFGAGGEQFF.

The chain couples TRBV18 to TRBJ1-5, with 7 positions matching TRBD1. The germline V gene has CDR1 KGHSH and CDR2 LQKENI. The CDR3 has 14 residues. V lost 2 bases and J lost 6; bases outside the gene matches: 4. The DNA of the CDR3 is TGTGCCAGCTCACCAAAACAGGGGACTCAGCCCCAGCATTTT. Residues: CASSPKQGTQPQHF.

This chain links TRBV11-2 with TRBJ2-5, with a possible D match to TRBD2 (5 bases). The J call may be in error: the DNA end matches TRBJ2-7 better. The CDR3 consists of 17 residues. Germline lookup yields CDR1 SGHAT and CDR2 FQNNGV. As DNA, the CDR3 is TGTGCCAGCAGCACCGAGGGTTGGAGGACTTACTCCTACGAGCAGTACTTC. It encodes CASSTEGWRTYSYEQYF.

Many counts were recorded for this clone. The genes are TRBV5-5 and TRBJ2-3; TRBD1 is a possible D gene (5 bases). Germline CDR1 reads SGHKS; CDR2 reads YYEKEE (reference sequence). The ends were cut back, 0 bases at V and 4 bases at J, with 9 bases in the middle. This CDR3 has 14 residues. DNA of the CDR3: TGTGCCAGCAGCTTGGAAAGGGGCCCAGATACGCAGTATTTT. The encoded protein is CASSLERGPDTQYF.

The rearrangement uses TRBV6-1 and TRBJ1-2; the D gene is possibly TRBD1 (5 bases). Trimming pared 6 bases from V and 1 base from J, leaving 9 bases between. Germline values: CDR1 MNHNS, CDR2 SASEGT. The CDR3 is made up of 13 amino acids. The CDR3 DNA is TGTGCCAGCAGCAGGGAGGGTAACTATGGCTACACCTTC. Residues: CASSREGNYGYTF.

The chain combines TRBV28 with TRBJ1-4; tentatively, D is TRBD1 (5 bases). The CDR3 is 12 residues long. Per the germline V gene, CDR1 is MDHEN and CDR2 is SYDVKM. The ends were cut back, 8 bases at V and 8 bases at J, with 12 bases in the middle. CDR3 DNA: TGTGCCAGCGGTGGGGGGAGCGAAAAACTGTTTTTT. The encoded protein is CASGGGSEKLFF. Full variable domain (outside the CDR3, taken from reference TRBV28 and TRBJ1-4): DVKVTQSSRYLVKRTGEKVFLECVQDMDHENMFWYRQDPGLGLRLIYFSYDVKMKEKGDIPEGYSVSREKKERFSLILESASTNQTSMYLCASGGGSEKLFFGSGTQLSVL.

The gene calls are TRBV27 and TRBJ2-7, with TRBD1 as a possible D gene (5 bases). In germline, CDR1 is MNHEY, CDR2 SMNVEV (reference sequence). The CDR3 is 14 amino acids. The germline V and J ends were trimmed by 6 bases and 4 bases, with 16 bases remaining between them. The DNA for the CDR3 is TGTGCCAGCAGCCCTCAGGGTTTGACGTACGAGCAGTACTTC. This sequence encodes CASSPQGLTYEQYF.

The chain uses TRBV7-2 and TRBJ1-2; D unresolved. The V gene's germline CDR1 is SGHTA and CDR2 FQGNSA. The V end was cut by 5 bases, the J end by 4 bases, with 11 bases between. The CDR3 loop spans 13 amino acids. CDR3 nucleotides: TGTGCCAGCAGCGACCGGGTCATCTATGGCTACACCTTC. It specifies CASSDRVIYGYTF.

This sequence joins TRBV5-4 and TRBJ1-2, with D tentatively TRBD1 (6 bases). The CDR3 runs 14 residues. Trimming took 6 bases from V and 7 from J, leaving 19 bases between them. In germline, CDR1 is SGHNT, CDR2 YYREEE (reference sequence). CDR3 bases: TGTGCCAGCACCCGACGTGGGGGCACGGGTGGCTACACCTTC. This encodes CASTRRGGTGGYTF.

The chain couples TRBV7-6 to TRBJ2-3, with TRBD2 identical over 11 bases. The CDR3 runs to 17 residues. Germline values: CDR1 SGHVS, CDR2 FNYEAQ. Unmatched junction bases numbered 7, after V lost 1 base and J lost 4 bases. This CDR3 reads CASSLETSGIASDTQYF. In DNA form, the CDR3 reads TGTGCCAGCAGCTTAGAGACTAGCGGGATAGCATCAGATACGCAGTATTTT.

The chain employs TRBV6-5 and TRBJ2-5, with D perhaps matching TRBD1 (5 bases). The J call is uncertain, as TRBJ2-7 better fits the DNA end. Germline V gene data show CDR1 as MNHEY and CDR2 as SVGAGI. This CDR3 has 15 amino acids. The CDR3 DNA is TGTGCCAGCAGTTACTCTGAGGCAGGGCGCTACGAGCAGTACTTC. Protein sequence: CASSYSEAGRYEQYF.

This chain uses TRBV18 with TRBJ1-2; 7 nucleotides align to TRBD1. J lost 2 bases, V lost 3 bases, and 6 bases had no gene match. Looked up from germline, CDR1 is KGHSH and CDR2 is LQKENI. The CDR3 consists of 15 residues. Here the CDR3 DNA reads TGTGCCAGCTCACCGAAGGGACAGCCCAACTATGGCTACACCTTC. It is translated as CASSPKGQPNYGYTF.

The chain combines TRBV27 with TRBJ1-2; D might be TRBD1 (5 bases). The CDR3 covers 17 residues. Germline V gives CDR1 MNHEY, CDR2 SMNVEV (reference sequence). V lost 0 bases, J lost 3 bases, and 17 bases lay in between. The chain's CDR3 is CASSLSAGWWGDYGYTF. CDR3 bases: TGTGCCAGCAGTTTATCGGCCGGCTGGTGGGGGGACTATGGCTACACCTTC.

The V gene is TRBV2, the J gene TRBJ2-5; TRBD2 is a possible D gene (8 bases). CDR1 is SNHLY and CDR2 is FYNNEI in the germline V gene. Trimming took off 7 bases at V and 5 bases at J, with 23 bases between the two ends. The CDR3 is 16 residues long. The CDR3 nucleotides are TGTGCCAGCACAGGGGGTAGCGGGACATGGGGGGAGACCCAGTACTTC. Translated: CASTGGSGTWGETQYF.

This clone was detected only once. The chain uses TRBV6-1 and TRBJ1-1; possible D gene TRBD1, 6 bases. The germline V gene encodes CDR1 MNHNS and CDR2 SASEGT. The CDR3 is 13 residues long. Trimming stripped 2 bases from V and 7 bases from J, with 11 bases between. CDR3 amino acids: CASSERGGGEAFF. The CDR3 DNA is TGTGCCAGCAGTGAACGGGGGGGCGGTGAAGCTTTCTTT.

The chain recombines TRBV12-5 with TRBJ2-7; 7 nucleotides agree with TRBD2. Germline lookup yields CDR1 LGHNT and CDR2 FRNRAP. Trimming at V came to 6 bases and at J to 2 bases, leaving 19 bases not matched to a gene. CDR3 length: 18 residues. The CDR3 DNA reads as TGTGCTAGTGGCTTCGTGGTTGACGGGAGGCAACATCCCTACGAGCAGTACTTC. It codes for CASGFVVDGRQHPYEQYF.

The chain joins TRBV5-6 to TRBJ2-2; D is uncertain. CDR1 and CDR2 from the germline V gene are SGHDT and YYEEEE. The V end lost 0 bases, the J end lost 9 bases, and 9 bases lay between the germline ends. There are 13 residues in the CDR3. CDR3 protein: CASSLASSRELFF. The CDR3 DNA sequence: TGTGCCAGCAGCTTGGCGAGTTCCCGGGAGCTGTTTTTT.

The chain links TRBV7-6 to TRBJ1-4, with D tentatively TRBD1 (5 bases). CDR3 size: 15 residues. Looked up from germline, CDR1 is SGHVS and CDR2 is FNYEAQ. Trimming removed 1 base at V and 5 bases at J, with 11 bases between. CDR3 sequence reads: CASSLVQAKNEKLFF. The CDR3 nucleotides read TGTGCCAGCAGCTTAGTACAGGCGAAAAATGAAAAACTGTTTTTT. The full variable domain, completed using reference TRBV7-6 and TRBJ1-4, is GAGVSQSPRYKVTKRGQDVALRCDPISGHVSLYWYRQALGQGPEFLTYFNYEAQQDKSGLPNDRFSAERPEGSISTLTIQRTEQRDSAMYRCASSLVQAKNEKLFFGSGTQLSVL.

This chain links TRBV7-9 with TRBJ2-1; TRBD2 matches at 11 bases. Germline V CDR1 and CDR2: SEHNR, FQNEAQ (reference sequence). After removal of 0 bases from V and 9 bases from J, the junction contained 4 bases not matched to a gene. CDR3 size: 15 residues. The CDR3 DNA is TGTGCCAGCAGCTTAGCGTCGGGACTAGCGGCTGAGCAGTTCTTC. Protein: CASSLASGLAAEQFF.

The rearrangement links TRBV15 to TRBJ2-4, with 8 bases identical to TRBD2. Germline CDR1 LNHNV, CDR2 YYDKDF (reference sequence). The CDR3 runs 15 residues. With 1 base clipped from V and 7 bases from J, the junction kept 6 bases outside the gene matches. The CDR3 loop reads CATSRAFSGENIQYF. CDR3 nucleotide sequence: TGTGCCACCAGCAGAGCCTTTAGCGGGGAGAACATTCAGTACTTC.

CDR3 nucleotides: TGTGCCAGCAGTTCCCGAGTGGGGGGGTTTGAGCAGTTCTTC. Its protein product is CASSSRVGGFEQFF. The rearrangement joins TRBV6-5 to TRBJ2-1; 7 nucleotides match TRBD2. Germline CDR1 MNHEY, CDR2 SVGAGI. This CDR3 has 14 amino acids. V lost 4 bases to trimming and J lost 9 bases; unmatched junction nucleotides: 9.

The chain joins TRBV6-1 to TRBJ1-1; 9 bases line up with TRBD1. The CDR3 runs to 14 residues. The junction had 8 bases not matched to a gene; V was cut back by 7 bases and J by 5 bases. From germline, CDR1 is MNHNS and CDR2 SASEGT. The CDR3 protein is CASTQGTGWTEAFF. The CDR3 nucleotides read TGTGCCAGCACCCAAGGGACAGGGTGGACTGAAGCTTTCTTT.

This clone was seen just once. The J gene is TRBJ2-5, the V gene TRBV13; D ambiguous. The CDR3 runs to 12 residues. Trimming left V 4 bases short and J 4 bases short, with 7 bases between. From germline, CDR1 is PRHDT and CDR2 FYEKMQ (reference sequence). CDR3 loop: CASSSERETQYF. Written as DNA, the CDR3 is TGTGCCAGCAGCTCGGAGCGAGAGACCCAGTACTTC.

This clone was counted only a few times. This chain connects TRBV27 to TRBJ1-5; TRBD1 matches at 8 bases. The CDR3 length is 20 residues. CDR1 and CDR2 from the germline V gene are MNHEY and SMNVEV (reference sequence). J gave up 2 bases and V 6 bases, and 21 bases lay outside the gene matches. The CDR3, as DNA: TGTGCCAGCAGGCTCTTTGGAGGGACAGGAGGCCTCGGGGGCAATCAGCCCCAGCATTTT. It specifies CASRLFGGTGGLGGNQPQHF.

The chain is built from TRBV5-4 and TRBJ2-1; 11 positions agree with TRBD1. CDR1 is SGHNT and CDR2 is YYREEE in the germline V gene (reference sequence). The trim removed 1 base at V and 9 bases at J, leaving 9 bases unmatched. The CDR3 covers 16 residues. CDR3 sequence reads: CASSLMGTGGKGEQFF. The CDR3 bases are TGTGCCAGCAGCTTGATGGGGACAGGGGGTAAGGGTGAGCAGTTCTTC. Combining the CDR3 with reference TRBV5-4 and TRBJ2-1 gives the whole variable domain ETGVTQSPTHLIKTRGQQVTLRCSSQSGHNTVSWYQQALGQGPQFIFQYYREEENGRGNFPPRFSGLQFPNYSSELNVNALELDDSALYLCASSLMGTGGKGEQFFGPGTRLTVL.

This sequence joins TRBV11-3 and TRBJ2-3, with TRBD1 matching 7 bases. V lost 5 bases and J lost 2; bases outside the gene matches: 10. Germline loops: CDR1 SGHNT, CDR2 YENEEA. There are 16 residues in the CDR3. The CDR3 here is CASSPRGWFVTDTQYF. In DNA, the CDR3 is TGTGCCAGCAGCCCCAGGGGGTGGTTTGTCACAGATACGCAGTATTTT.

The CDR3 coding sequence is TGCAGCGTTGTCCTCCCTAGCGTGACCTACAATGAGCAGTTCTTC. Its protein product is CSVVLPSVTYNEQFF. V usage is TRBV29-1 and J usage is TRBJ2-1; possibly TRBD2 for D (6 bases). CDR1 SQVTM and CDR2 ANQGSEA come from the germline V gene. Trimming cost V 4 bases and J 2 bases, with 15 bases left between them. This CDR3 has 15 amino acids.

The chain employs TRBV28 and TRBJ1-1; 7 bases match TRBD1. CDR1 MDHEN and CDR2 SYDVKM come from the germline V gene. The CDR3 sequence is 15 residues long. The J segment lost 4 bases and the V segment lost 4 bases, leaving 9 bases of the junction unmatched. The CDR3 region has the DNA TGTGCCAGCAGTTCGGTGGAGGGGGCCGTCACTGAAGCTTTCTTT. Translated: CASSSVEGAVTEAFF.

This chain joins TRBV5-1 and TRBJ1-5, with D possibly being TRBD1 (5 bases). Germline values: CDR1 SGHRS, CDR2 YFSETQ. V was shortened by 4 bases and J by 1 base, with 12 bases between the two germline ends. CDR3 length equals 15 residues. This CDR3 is CASSRGDPSNQPQHF. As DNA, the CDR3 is TGCGCCAGCAGCCGGGGGGACCCCAGCAATCAGCCCCAGCATTTT.

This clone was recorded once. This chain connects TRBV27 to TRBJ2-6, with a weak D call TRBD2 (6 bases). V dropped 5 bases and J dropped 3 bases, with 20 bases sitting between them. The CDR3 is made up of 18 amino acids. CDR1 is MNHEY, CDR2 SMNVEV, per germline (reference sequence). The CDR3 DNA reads TGTGCCAGCAGTCGACCTCCGGCGGGGAGGTATGGGGCCAACGTCCTGACTTTC. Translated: CASSRPPAGRYGANVLTF.